This section outlines one TCR beta chain sequence together with its context. Its target antigen remains unknown. Qualities for individual bases were not recorded, and no much larger clone is one base off. V is reduced by 6 bases and J by 4 bases, leaving a spacing of 11 bases between them. CDR1 and CDR2, per the germline V gene, are MGHDK and SYGVNS. Measured from the cysteine to the phenylalanine, the CDR3 is 13 residues long. The retained sequence is limited to the CDR3, 39 bases, with the frame set at the first base. The library was produced with the immunoSEQ multiplex PCR assay. The published analysis was carried out like this. A statistical classification framework was developed to diagnose cytomegalovirus status using the catalog of TCR beta chain sequences. The clones in this table, taken by TCRdb from immuneACCESS, are in-frame only. Not every clone is retained; where verified, under half of the shortfall comes from an unresolved V gene, and the cause of the rest is unknown. The V and J calls and the clone size are those of that table, but D and trimming were determined from the DNA. The sample includes 100,000 to 150,000 clones, with 85% to 90% observed a single time. Together, the top ten hold about 1.1% of the sample.

These data originate in a study of cytomegalovirus exposure and HLA in healthy donors (dated by TCRdb to about 2017). About the investigation overall: A later analysis indicated that the roughly 120 validation repertoires were generated on the platform also employed for the 650 to 850 repertoires of the first cohort. The study was designed to test whether signatures of past pathogen exposure could be identified by cataloging public T cell receptors. Along with the approximately 620-subject first cohort, a separate validation cohort of around 110 different subjects was used. The study combined high-throughput TCR immunosequencing, statistical association of individual TCRs with disease status, and machine learning to predict cytomegalovirus infection status.

The donors belonged to the validation cohort of approximately 130 subjects, which was separate from the roughly 670-subject first cohort. Here is what the overall study found, with its caveats: All 120 or so repertoires were used to score co-occurrence in the validation cohort in a later analysis, because that analysis had no HLA typing for the cohort. A few of the identified cytomegalovirus-associated TCR beta chains were confirmed in vitro to be specific for cytomegalovirus antigens. The classifier was reported to diagnose cytomegalovirus status with high specificity and sensitivity in both the original and validation cohorts. Most TCR sequences were observed very rarely across donors, whereas some public TCRs were present in many individuals. A total of 150 to 200 TCR beta chains were listed by the study as associated with cytomegalovirus. A later analysis found that TCRs clustered in the first cohort also tended to co-occur in the 95 to 150 validation repertoires, with approximately 93% of cluster scores above 0. According to the authors, the approach could potentially be generalized to other disease states and immunological phenotypes.

Recombination joined TRBV25-1 with TRBJ2-3; no D gene call is confident. Sequencing was performed on PBMCs. This TCR derives from a woman aged 18-29 years in good health and CMV-seronegative. The CDR3 corresponds to CASRPLLADTQYF. The DNA reads as follows: TGTGCCAGCAGACCCCTGTTAGCAGATACGCAGTATTTT.